The T cell receptor beta chain described here comes from a study of T cell changes during pregnancy in multiple sclerosis. This clone is classed as medium-sized. The germline CDR1 and CDR2 sequences are LGHNA and YNFKEQ. V was pared by 0 bases and J by 0 bases, with 2 bases of the junction left unmatched. This CDR3 comprises 16 residues. Method: immunoSEQ multiplex PCR; TCRdb's copy keeps in-frame clones and lacks some. The table has about 59,000 clones, over 90% seen once; the top ten hold approximately 2.5%. The sequences come from CD8+ T cells from peripheral blood mononuclear cells, collected in the third trimester of pregnancy. The chain is built from TRBV4-2 and TRBJ2-1; 7 bases map to TRBD2. The receptor was derived from a female donor with multiple sclerosis, enrolled in a pregnancy study. The CDR3 is CASSQDGGSSYNEQFF. In DNA, the CDR3 is TGTGCCAGCAGCCAAGATGGCGGGAGCTCCTACAATGAGCAGTTCTTC.